Each of the 26 T cell receptor beta chains below was sequenced from the same sample in a study of TIL therapy for anti-PD-1-resistant metastatic lung cancer. Time point of the sample: pre-treatment sample, taken before nivolumab and TIL therapy. The tumor samples were excised metastases, mostly pleural nodules or supraclavicular lymph nodes. The libraries were made with immunoSEQ v3. Here immunoSEQ multiplex PCR was the method, and the copy in TCRdb shows in-frame clones only, minus some. The repertoire includes approximately 9,400 clones, about 57% of them detected once, and roughly an eighth sits in the top ten. The material sequenced was tumor tissue, taken at baseline. These receptors were obtained from a person between 25 and 80 years old with non-small cell lung cancer.

This clone was detected only a few times. The chain recombines TRBV11-3 with TRBJ2-1, with TRBD1 matching 7 bases. This CDR3 has 15 residues. J was trimmed by 7 bases and V by 4 bases; bases with no gene match: 10. Germline V lookup: CDR1 SGHNT, CDR2 YENEEA. The CDR3 DNA sequence: TGTGCCAGCAGCTCTGGGACAGATTATTTAAATGAGCAGTTCTTC. Translating it yields CASSSGTDYLNEQFF.

This CDR3 is CAARRSGGPYEQYF. CDR3 DNA sequence: TGTGCCGCCCGGAGGAGCGGGGGACCCTACGAGCAGTACTTC. The gene calls are TRBV6-5 and TRBJ2-7, with 8 bases matching TRBD2. Trimming removed 11 bases from V and 2 bases from J; junction bases left unmatched: 11. The germline V gene encodes CDR1 MNHEY and CDR2 SVGAGI. There are 14 residues in the CDR3.

This clone was seen only a few times. The chain links TRBV6-1 to TRBJ1-1; D not certain. The CDR3 is 14 residues long. CDR1 and CDR2 (germline): MNHNS, SASEGT. V gave up 6 bases and J gave up 5 bases, with 16 bases separating them. The CDR3 here is CASRRSGPRTEAFF. In DNA, the CDR3 is TGTGCCAGCAGGCGATCCGGCCCCCGTACTGAAGCTTTCTTT.

The chain recombines TRBV5-1 with TRBJ2-5; 11 nucleotides line up with TRBD1. CDR3 length: 14 residues. Germline-derived CDR1 and CDR2 are SGHRS and YFSETQ. J lost 5 bases, V lost 2 bases, and 2 bases had no gene match. As DNA, the CDR3 is TGCGCCAGCAGCTTAGGGACAGGGGGGGAGACCCAGTACTTC. Translating gives CASSLGTGGETQYF.

This chain joins TRBV5-1 and TRBJ1-2; D unresolved. This CDR3 has 14 amino acids. V lost 4 bases to trimming and J lost 5 bases, with 15 bases between them. Germline V gives CDR1 SGHRS, CDR2 YFSETQ. In DNA form, the CDR3 reads TGCGCCAGCAGCCACCCCCAAAGTTCTTATGGCTACACCTTC. It is translated as CASSHPQSSYGYTF. Complete variable domain (other parts from reference TRBV5-1 and TRBJ1-2): KAGVTQTPRYLIKTRGQQVTLSCSPISGHRSVSWYQQTPGQGLQFLFEYFSETQRNKGNFPGRFSGRQFSNSRSEMNVSTLELGDSALYLCASSHPQSSYGYTFGSGTRLTVV.

The V gene is TRBV28, the J gene TRBJ1-5, with D unclear. V dropped 4 bases and J dropped 8 bases, with 6 bases sitting between them. This CDR3 contains 11 residues. Germline assignment: CDR1 MDHEN and CDR2 SYDVKM. The CDR3 coding sequence is TGTGCCAGCAGTTCGTCGAAGCCCCAGCATTTT. Translating it yields CASSSSKPQHF.

V usage is TRBV2 and J usage is TRBJ2-3; a possible D gene is TRBD2 (6 bases). V was shortened by 6 bases and J by 2 bases, with 12 bases between the two germline ends. Germline lookup yields CDR1 SNHLY and CDR2 FYNNEI. The length of the CDR3 is 14 residues. The CDR3 nucleotides are TGTGCCAGCAGCGGGACTCCTTACACAGATACGCAGTATTTT. Translating gives CASSGTPYTDTQYF.

The chain employs TRBV28 and TRBJ1-1; no reliable D call. The CDR3 sequence is 18 residues long. Per the germline V gene, CDR1 is MDHEN and CDR2 is SYDVKM. The ends were cut back, 8 bases at V and 1 base at J, with 26 bases in the middle. The CDR3 reads CASYSLNAKGITNTEAFF. CDR3 nucleotide sequence: TGTGCCAGCTATAGTTTGAACGCCAAAGGGATTACGAACACTGAAGCTTTCTTT. Variable domain in full (rest from reference TRBV28 and TRBJ1-1): DVKVTQSSRYLVKRTGEKVFLECVQDMDHENMFWYRQDPGLGLRLIYFSYDVKMKEKGDIPEGYSVSREKKERFSLILESASTNQTSMYLCASYSLNAKGITNTEAFFGQGTRLTVV.

By share, this clone ranks as medium-sized. This rearrangement joins TRBV11-2 to TRBJ2-5; D is possibly TRBD2 (7 bases). With 8 bases removed from V and 2 bases from J, the gap between germline ends came to 15 bases. The CDR3 spans 14 residues. Germline CDR1 is SGHAT and CDR2 is FQNNGV. As DNA, the CDR3 is TGTGCCAGCGCCGGGGCGGGGGCACAAGAGACCCAGTACTTC. Translation gives CASAGAGAQETQYF.

This clone is termed medium-sized. This rearrangement joins TRBV6-1 to TRBJ1-1, with 7 positions matching TRBD1. The V segment lost 2 bases and the J segment 1 base; nucleotides outside the gene matches: 10. The germline gives CDR1 MNHNS, CDR2 SASEGT. This CDR3 contains 17 residues. The CDR3 reads CASSERGYRGPNTEAFF. The CDR3 bases are TGTGCCAGCAGTGAACGGGGTTACAGGGGACCGAACACTGAAGCTTTCTTT.

The V gene is TRBV2, the J gene TRBJ1-1; D gene uncertain. Per germline, CDR1 SNHLY and CDR2 FYNNEI. The CDR3 sequence is 13 residues long. V lost 10 bases to trimming and J lost 0 bases, with 12 bases between them. CDR3: CAIHQTLNTEAFF. CDR3 in DNA: TGTGCCATTCACCAGACACTGAACACTGAAGCTTTCTTT.

In its sample, this clone was seen a few times. The chain is built from TRBV6-7 and TRBJ1-2; 7 bases agree with TRBD1. TRBV6-7 is known as an ORF, though its function is uncertain. The CDR3 totals 12 residues. The V gene end was trimmed by 7 bases and the J gene end by 8 bases; junction bases not matched to a gene: 7. CDR3 sequence reads: CASILGGAGYTF. As DNA, the CDR3 is TGTGCCAGCATTCTAGGGGGCGCAGGCTACACCTTC.

The rearrangement uses TRBV4-1 and TRBJ2-5; D is undetermined. The germline CDR1 and CDR2 sequences are MGHRA and YSYEKL. This CDR3 is built from 13 residues. The V and J ends lost 5 bases and 4 bases respectively, with 11 bases between them. CDR3 loop: CASSSLVLETQYF. For the CDR3, the DNA is TGCGCCAGCAGCTCCCTAGTTCTAGAGACCCAGTACTTC.

The chain joins TRBV4-2 to TRBJ2-2; 14 nucleotides line up with TRBD2. CDR3 length: 17 amino acids. The trim removed 4 bases at V and 3 bases at J, leaving 4 bases unmatched. Germline CDR1 is LGHNA and CDR2 is YNFKEQ. The CDR3 nucleotides read TGTGCCAGCAGCCCGGGACTAGCGGGAGTACACACCGGGGAGCTGTTTTTT. It encodes CASSPGLAGVHTGELFF.

This chain connects TRBV29-1 to TRBJ2-5, with D possibly being TRBD1 (7 bases). The better agreement between TRBJ2-7 and the DNA end casts doubt on the J call. The V gene's germline CDR1 is SQVTM and CDR2 ANQGSEA. The length of the CDR3 is 14 residues. CDR3 in amino acids: CSVVPAGTVNEQYF. CDR3 bases: TGCAGCGTTGTCCCCGCGGGGACAGTCAACGAGCAGTACTTC.

The V gene is TRBV6-4, the J gene TRBJ2-7; 7 bases fit TRBD2. V lost 0 bases to trimming and J lost 4 bases; unmatched junction nucleotides: 6. This CDR3 region has 15 residues. Germline V gives CDR1 MRHNA, CDR2 SNTAGT. This CDR3 is CASSDSLGGPYEQYF. Here the CDR3 DNA reads TGTGCCAGCAGTGACTCGTTGGGAGGGCCGTACGAGCAGTACTTC.

In its sample, this clone ranks as medium-sized. The chain carries TRBV7-9 and TRBJ1-5; tentatively, D is TRBD1 (6 bases). This CDR3 is 14 amino acids long. In germline, CDR1 is SEHNR, CDR2 FQNEAQ (reference sequence). V was clipped by 6 bases and J by 3 bases, with 12 bases between them. Here the CDR3 reads CASSQTGFNQPQHF. The CDR3 bases are TGTGCCAGCAGTCAGACAGGCTTCAATCAGCCCCAGCATTTT.

The chain recombines TRBV4-2 with TRBJ2-5, with 10 bases aligning to TRBD2. Trimming at V came to 1 base and at J to 5 bases, leaving 7 bases not matched to a gene. This CDR3 spans 16 amino acids. Germline loops: CDR1 LGHNA, CDR2 YNFKEQ. Here the CDR3 DNA reads TGTGCCAGCAGCCAAGCCCCAGCGGGAGGGGAGGAGACCCAGTACTTC. Its protein is CASSQAPAGGEETQYF.

The V gene is TRBV28, the J gene TRBJ2-5, with TRBD1 matching 11 bases. CDR3 size: 15 residues. The V gene end was trimmed by 6 bases and the J gene end by 5 bases; junction bases not matched to a gene: 8. Germline assignment: CDR1 MDHEN and CDR2 SYDVKM. CDR3 sequence: CASRDRTGGTETQYF. CDR3 coding DNA: TGTGCCAGCAGGGACCGGACAGGGGGCACGGAGACCCAGTACTTC.

This clone has a single count. The V and J genes are TRBV2 and TRBJ2-3; the D is unclear. Trimming cost V 4 bases and J 1 base, with 9 bases left between them. From germline, CDR1 is SNHLY and CDR2 FYNNEI. The CDR3 contains 14 residues. The CDR3 bases are TGTGCCAGCAGTGGCGATTTGGGCACAGATACGCAGTATTTT. This sequence encodes CASSGDLGTDTQYF.

The rearrangement joins TRBV7-9 to TRBJ2-1; a weak D match, TRBD2 (7 bases). CDR3 length equals 12 residues. CDR1 is SEHNR and CDR2 is FQNEAQ in the germline V gene (reference sequence). Trimming removed 2 bases at V and 13 bases at J, with 12 bases between. CDR3 loop: CASSLWEGEQFF. Here the CDR3 DNA reads TGTGCCAGCAGCTTATGGGAGGGGGAACAGTTCTTC.

This chain connects TRBV30 to TRBJ2-3; D remains unclear. The CDR3 is 12 amino acids. V lost 2 bases and J 0 bases, leaving 3 bases between the germline ends. CDR1 and CDR2 (germline): GTSNPN, SVGIG (reference sequence). CDR3 loop: CAWSLSTDTQYF. For the CDR3, the DNA is TGTGCCTGGAGTCTAAGCACAGATACGCAGTATTTT. The full variable domain, its missing parts supplied by reference TRBV30 and TRBJ2-3, is SQTIHQWPATLVQPVGSPLSLECTVEGTSNPNLYWYRQAAGRGLQLLFYSVGIGQISSEVPQNLSASRPQDRQFILSSKKLLLSDSGFYLCAWSLSTDTQYFGPGTRLTVL.

The J gene is TRBJ2-3, the V gene TRBV28, with D perhaps assigned TRBD1 or TRBD2 (5 bases each). V was cut by 6 bases and J by 3 bases, with 16 bases left in between. The CDR3 runs to 15 residues. Per the germline V gene, CDR1 is MDHEN and CDR2 is SYDVKM. In DNA form, the CDR3 reads TGTGCCAGCAGCACCCCGTCGGGGCAAACAGATACGCAGTATTTT. This encodes CASSTPSGQTDTQYF.

The rearrangement joins TRBV5-6 to TRBJ1-5; perhaps TRBD1 as D (6 bases). Germline CDR1 is SGHDT and CDR2 is YYEEEE. CDR3 length: 14 residues. V was clipped by 6 bases and J by 3 bases, with 13 bases between them. For the CDR3, the DNA is TGTGCCAGCACCAGGGGTCTTAACAATCAGCCCCAGCATTTT. It specifies CASTRGLNNQPQHF.

This clone is medium-sized within its sample. The CDR3 protein is CASRRTSVGTGELFF. As DNA, the CDR3 is TGTGCCAGCAGGCGGACTAGCGTCGGCACCGGGGAGCTGTTTTTT. The J gene is TRBJ2-2, the V gene TRBV7-6; TRBD2 matches 9 bases. The CDR3 contains 15 residues. V dropped 6 bases and J dropped 4; count of bases not matched to a gene: 6. Germline values: CDR1 SGHVS, CDR2 FNYEAQ.

This clone occurred a few times. This sequence joins TRBV29-1 and TRBJ1-5; TRBD1 aligns across 11 bases. This CDR3 region has 13 residues. Germline V gives CDR1 SQVTM, CDR2 ANQGSEA. V lost 4 bases and J lost 6; bases outside the gene matches: 2. This chain's CDR3 is CSVGGTGGQPQHF. CDR3 bases: TGCAGCGTTGGGGGGACAGGGGGTCAGCCCCAGCATTTT.